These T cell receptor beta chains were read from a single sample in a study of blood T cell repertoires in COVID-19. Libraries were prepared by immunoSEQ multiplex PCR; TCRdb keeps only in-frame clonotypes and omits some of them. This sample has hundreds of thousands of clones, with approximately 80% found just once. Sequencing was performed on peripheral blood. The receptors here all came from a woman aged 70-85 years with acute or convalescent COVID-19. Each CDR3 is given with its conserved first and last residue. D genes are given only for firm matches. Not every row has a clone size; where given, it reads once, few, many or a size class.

CDR3 protein: CASSDGSLYNEQFF
CDR3 DNA: TGTGCCAGCAGTGACGGGTCTCTATACAATGAGCAGTTCTTC
V gene: TRBV6-1
D gene: .
J gene: TRBJ2-1
clone size: .

CDR3 protein: CASSSRTGPSGNTIYF
CDR3 DNA: TGCGCCAGCAGCTCCAGGACAGGGCCCTCTGGAAACACCATATATTTT
V gene: TRBV5-1
D gene: TRBD1
J gene: TRBJ1-3
clone size: .

CDR3 protein: CASSLAGGRETQYF
CDR3 DNA: TGTGCCAGCAGCTTAGCTGGGGGCCGGGAGACCCAGTACTTC
V gene: TRBV7-2
D gene: .
J gene: TRBJ2-5
clone size: .

CDR3 protein: CASSPRGQGEREKLFF
CDR3 DNA: TGTGCCAGCAGCCCCCGAGGACAGGGTGAACGTGAAAAACTGTTTTTT
V gene: TRBV7-9
D gene: TRBD1
J gene: TRBJ1-4
clone size: .

CDR3 protein: CASSQTLQGAAFF
CDR3 DNA: TGTGCCAGCAGCCAGACCCTACAGGGGGCAGCTTTCTTT
V gene: TRBV14
D gene: TRBD1
J gene: TRBJ1-1
clone size: few

CDR3 protein: CASSLDTFSEQYF
CDR3 DNA: TGTGCCAGCAGCCTAGACACCTTTTCGGAGCAGTACTTC
V gene: TRBV7-9
D gene: .
J gene: TRBJ2-7
clone size: .

CDR3 protein: CASSPSGLVETQYF
CDR3 DNA: TGTGCCAGCAGCCCATCTGGACTTGTAGAGACCCAGTACTTC
V gene: TRBV11-3
D gene: .
J gene: TRBJ2-5
clone size: .

CDR3 protein: CASSLSQATNNEQFF
CDR3 DNA: TGTGCCAGCAGCTTAAGTCAGGCGACTAACAATGAGCAGTTCTTC
V gene: TRBV7-2
D gene: .
J gene: TRBJ2-1
clone size: .

CDR3 protein: CASSEQGANEQYF
CDR3 DNA: TGTGCCAGTAGTGAACAGGGCGCCAACGAGCAGTACTTC
V gene: TRBV19
D gene: .
J gene: TRBJ2-7
clone size: .

CDR3 protein: CASSMGLAETQYF
CDR3 DNA: TGTGCCAGTAGTATGGGGCTAGCGGAGACCCAGTACTTC
V gene: TRBV19
D gene: .
J gene: TRBJ2-5
clone size: once

CDR3 protein: CATSRDGAPILFSGNTIYF
CDR3 DNA: TGTGCCACCAGCAGAGATGGGGCACCGATTTTATTCTCTGGAAACACCATATATTTT
V gene: TRBV15
D gene: .
J gene: TRBJ1-3
clone size: .

CDR3 protein: CASSLAETNSPLHF
CDR3 DNA: TGTGCCAGCAGCTTAGCGGAGACTAATTCACCCCTCCACTTT
V gene: TRBV7-6
D gene: .
J gene: TRBJ1-6
clone size: .

CDR3 protein: CAISETKGVTNEKLFF
CDR3 DNA: TGTGCCATCAGTGAGACAAAGGGGGTGACTAATGAAAAACTGTTTTTT
V gene: TRBV10-3
D gene: .
J gene: TRBJ1-4
clone size: .

CDR3 protein: CASSHRDRGNSPLHF
CDR3 DNA: TGTGCCAGCAGTCACCGGGACAGGGGGAATTCACCCCTCCACTTT
V gene: TRBV6-6
D gene: TRBD1
J gene: TRBJ1-6
clone size: .

CDR3 protein: CAWSDLRDREAFF
CDR3 DNA: TGTGCCTGGAGTGACCTCCGGGACAGGGAAGCTTTCTTT
V gene: TRBV30
D gene: TRBD1
J gene: TRBJ1-1
clone size: .

CDR3 protein: CASNIFGGNYGYTF
CDR3 DNA: TGTGCCAGCAATATTTTCGGAGGGAACTATGGCTACACCTTC
V gene: TRBV2
D gene: .
J gene: TRBJ1-2
clone size: .

CDR3 protein: CASSLGRVETQYF
CDR3 DNA: TGTGCCAGCAGCTTAGGGCGGGTAGAGACCCAGTACTTC
V gene: TRBV7-2
D gene: .
J gene: TRBJ2-5
clone size: .

CDR3 protein: CASRGDSSTDTQYF
CDR3 DNA: TGTGCCAGCAGGGGGGACAGTAGCACAGATACGCAGTATTTT
V gene: TRBV2
D gene: TRBD1
J gene: TRBJ2-3
clone size: .

CDR3 protein: CASSSAGGTEAFF
CDR3 DNA: TGTGCCAGCAGCTCCGCAGGGGGCACTGAAGCTTTCTTT
V gene: TRBV7-9
D gene: TRBD1
J gene: TRBJ1-1
clone size: .

CDR3 protein: CASSSGNSPLHF
CDR3 DNA: TGTGCCAGCAGCTCAGGGAATTCACCCCTCCACTTT
V gene: TRBV7-9
D gene: .
J gene: TRBJ1-6
clone size: .

CDR3 protein: CASSPPHRPFYGYTF
CDR3 DNA: TGTGCCAGCTCACCACCGCACAGGCCTTTCTATGGCTACACCTTC
V gene: TRBV18
D gene: .
J gene: TRBJ1-2
clone size: .

CDR3 protein: CAINTQGLQSTDTQYF
CDR3 DNA: TGTGCCATCAATACGCAGGGACTACAAAGCACAGATACGCAGTATTTT
V gene: TRBV10-3
D gene: TRBD2
J gene: TRBJ2-3
clone size: .

CDR3 protein: CASSSPGQVTYEQYF
CDR3 DNA: TGTGCCAGCAGTTCCCCGGGACAGGTCACCTACGAGCAGTACTTC
V gene: TRBV5-4
D gene: TRBD1
J gene: TRBJ2-7
clone size: once

CDR3 protein: CASSSRTTTNEKLFF
CDR3 DNA: TGTGCCAGTAGTTCCCGGACAACAACTAATGAAAAACTGTTTTTT
V gene: TRBV19
D gene: .
J gene: TRBJ1-4
clone size: .

CDR3 protein: CASSGSNQPQHF
CDR3 DNA: TGTGCCAGTTCGGGGAGCAATCAGCCCCAGCATTTT
V gene: TRBV6-1
D gene: .
J gene: TRBJ1-5
clone size: .

CDR3 protein: CASSMRWELNTEAFF
CDR3 DNA: TGTGCCAGTAGTATGAGGTGGGAGTTGAACACTGAAGCTTTCTTT
V gene: TRBV19
D gene: .
J gene: TRBJ1-1
clone size: .

CDR3 protein: CASSLSAGWNQPQHF
CDR3 DNA: TGTGCCAGCAGTTTAAGTGCAGGGTGGAATCAGCCCCAGCATTTT
V gene: TRBV27
D gene: .
J gene: TRBJ1-5
clone size: .

CDR3 protein: CASSPSQGAGNTIYF
CDR3 DNA: TGTGCCAGCAGTCCATCACAGGGGGCTGGAAACACCATATATTTT
V gene: TRBV28
D gene: TRBD1
J gene: TRBJ1-3
clone size: .

CDR3 protein: CASSYSPSGGEDTQYF
CDR3 DNA: TGTGCCAGCAGTTACTCACCTAGCGGGGGTGAAGATACGCAGTATTTT
V gene: TRBV6-5
D gene: TRBD2
J gene: TRBJ2-3
clone size: .

CDR3 protein: CASSQGHKTGNTIYF
CDR3 DNA: TGTGCCAGCAGCCAAGGCCACAAGACTGGAAACACCATATATTTT
V gene: TRBV3-1/TRBV3-2
D gene: .
J gene: TRBJ1-3
clone size: .

CDR3 protein: CASIHTSGGFF
CDR3 DNA: TGTGCCAGCATTCATACTAGCGGGGGCTTCTTC
V gene: TRBV12-3/TRBV12-4
D gene: TRBD2
J gene: TRBJ2-1
clone size: .

CDR3 protein: CASSQTTGGNSPLHF
CDR3 DNA: TGCGCCAGCAGCCAAACAACAGGAGGGAATTCACCCCTCCACTTT
V gene: TRBV4-3
D gene: .
J gene: TRBJ1-6
clone size: .

CDR3 protein: CASSLQGSNQPQHF
CDR3 DNA: TGTGCCAGCAGTTTACAGGGAAGCAATCAGCCCCAGCATTTT
V gene: TRBV27
D gene: .
J gene: TRBJ1-5
clone size: few

CDR3 protein: CASSLGPSSGNTIYF
CDR3 DNA: TGTGCCAGCTCCCTTGGGCCGAGCTCTGGAAACACCATATATTTT
V gene: TRBV6-6
D gene: .
J gene: TRBJ1-3
clone size: few

CDR3 protein: CASSSGGYEQYF
CDR3 DNA: TGTGCCAGCAGCTCGGGGGGGTACGAGCAGTACTTC
V gene: TRBV11-3
D gene: TRBD2
J gene: TRBJ2-7
clone size: .

CDR3 protein: CASSFRGTNEKLFF
CDR3 DNA: TGTGCCAGCAGCTTCAGGGGGACTAATGAAAAACTGTTTTTT
V gene: TRBV5-8
D gene: TRBD1
J gene: TRBJ1-4
clone size: .

CDR3 protein: CASSGTGGATEAFF
CDR3 DNA: TGTGCCAGCTCGGGTACAGGGGGCGCGACTGAAGCTTTCTTT
V gene: TRBV18
D gene: TRBD1
J gene: TRBJ1-1
clone size: few

CDR3 protein: CASSRTVSYGYTF
CDR3 DNA: TGTGCCAGCAGTCGAACAGTATCCTATGGCTACACCTTC
V gene: TRBV27
D gene: .
J gene: TRBJ1-2
clone size: .

CDR3 protein: CATSRAGGGYNEQFF
CDR3 DNA: TGTGCCACCAGCAGAGCAGGGGGAGGATACAATGAGCAGTTCTTC
V gene: TRBV15
D gene: .
J gene: TRBJ2-1
clone size: once

CDR3 protein: CASSRGGPVQETQYF
CDR3 DNA: TGTGCCAGCAGCCGGGGGGGGCCAGTCCAAGAGACCCAGTACTTC
V gene: TRBV7-2
D gene: TRBD2
J gene: TRBJ2-5
clone size: .

CDR3 protein: CASSQDTARNTEAFF
CDR3 DNA: TGTGCCAGCAGCCAAGATACAGCTCGGAACACTGAAGCTTTCTTT
V gene: TRBV3-1/TRBV3-2
D gene: .
J gene: TRBJ1-1
clone size: .

CDR3 protein: CASSLVGERYEKLFF
CDR3 DNA: TGTGCCAGCAGCTTGGTTGGGGAGAGATACGAAAAACTGTTTTTT
V gene: TRBV5-6
D gene: .
J gene: TRBJ1-4
clone size: .

CDR3 protein: CASSLGSNTGELFF
CDR3 DNA: TGCGCCAGCAGTCTAGGCTCGAACACCGGGGAGCTGTTTTTT
V gene: TRBV5-1
D gene: .
J gene: TRBJ2-2
clone size: .

CDR3 protein: CASSLTGGRNTIYF
CDR3 DNA: TGTGCCAGCAGTTTGACAGGGGGCAGAAACACCATATATTTT
V gene: TRBV28
D gene: TRBD1
J gene: TRBJ1-3
clone size: .

CDR3 protein: CASGSTPGTGNQPQHF
CDR3 DNA: TGTGCCAGCGGCTCGACCCCCGGGACAGGTAATCAGCCCCAGCATTTT
V gene: TRBV2
D gene: TRBD1
J gene: TRBJ1-5
clone size: .

CDR3 protein: CASSLIPGQGLVKQYF
CDR3 DNA: TGCGCCAGCAGCCTCATTCCGGGACAGGGGTTGGTTAAGCAGTACTTC
V gene: TRBV4-1
D gene: TRBD1
J gene: TRBJ2-7
clone size: .

CDR3 protein: CASSLYWTGMNTEAFF
CDR3 DNA: TGTGCCAGCAGCTTATACTGGACAGGGATGAACACTGAAGCTTTCTTT
V gene: TRBV7-2
D gene: TRBD1
J gene: TRBJ1-1
clone size: .

CDR3 protein: CASSIGPQGGTEAFF
CDR3 DNA: TGTGCCAGCAGTATCGGGCCCCAGGGTGGTACTGAAGCTTTCTTT
V gene: TRBV6-5
D gene: .
J gene: TRBJ1-1
clone size: .

CDR3 protein: CASSVGDTSNQPQHF
CDR3 DNA: TGTGCCAGCAGCGTAGGAGACACTTCCAATCAGCCCCAGCATTTT
V gene: TRBV9
D gene: .
J gene: TRBJ1-5
clone size: .

CDR3 protein: CASSQDFGGFQPQHF
CDR3 DNA: TGCGCCAGCAGCCAAGATTTTGGAGGGTTTCAGCCCCAGCATTTT
V gene: TRBV4-3
D gene: .
J gene: TRBJ1-5
clone size: few